The 23 T cell receptor beta chains reported below all come from one sample, sequenced in a study of CD8 T cells in Susac syndrome. Random hexamers primed reverse transcription of about 0.45 to 1 ug RNA. TCRdb passed the immunoSEQ multiplex PCR reads through MiXCR, listing each CDR3 protein once. The sample records around 85,000 distinct CDR3 sequences, around 95% being singletons. The sample consisted of CD8+ T cells from PBMCs. These receptors were obtained from a human donor with Susac syndrome.

The chain couples TRBV29-1 to TRBJ2-7; 14 nucleotides agree with TRBD2. This CDR3 comprises 15 residues. The V segment lost 1 base and the J segment 6 bases; nucleotides outside the gene matches: 5. Germline CDR1 is SQVTM and CDR2 is ANQGSEA. In DNA, the CDR3 is TGCAGCGTTGAAGGGGGACTAGCGGGAGTGGGCGAGCAGTACTTC. It yields the protein CSVEGGLAGVGEQYF.

J is TRBJ2-5 and V is TRBV14; no clear D gene. The V gene lost 8 bases and the J gene lost 4 bases, with 5 bases spanning the gap. The CDR3 loop spans 10 amino acids. Germline V gives CDR1 SGHDN, CDR2 FVKESK. In DNA form, the CDR3 reads TGTGCCAGCGCTGGAGAGACCCAGTACTTC. Its translation: CASAGETQYF.

This chain links TRBV7-9 with TRBJ1-2, with a possible D match to TRBD1 (5 bases). The CDR3 totals 12 residues. Germline loops: CDR1 SEHNR, CDR2 FQNEAQ (reference sequence). Trimming removed 1 base at V and 12 bases at J, with 12 bases between. The CDR3 loop is CASSLVAQENTF. The DNA of the CDR3 is TGTGCCAGCAGCTTAGTTGCACAGGAGAACACCTTC.

This clonotype is a singleton in its sample. This sequence joins TRBV6-1 and TRBJ2-1; 8 bases match TRBD2. CDR1 is MNHNS and CDR2 is SASEGT in the germline V gene. The CDR3 is 17 residues long. With V trimmed by 2 bases and J by 8 bases, 14 bases remained unmatched. The CDR3 spells CASSERDWSGSLDEQFF. DNA of the CDR3: TGTGCCAGCAGTGAACGGGACTGGAGCGGGAGTTTGGATGAGCAGTTCTTC.

The rearrangement links TRBV28 to TRBJ2-1; D is perhaps TRBD1 (5 bases). In germline, CDR1 is MDHEN, CDR2 SYDVKM. The CDR3 runs 17 residues. Trimming took off 2 bases at V and 5 bases at J, with 19 bases between the two ends. The CDR3 region is CASSLRQGIAPHNEQFF. CDR3 nucleotide sequence: TGTGCCAGCAGTTTAAGGCAGGGAATTGCTCCTCACAATGAGCAGTTCTTC. The whole variable domain, remainder taken from reference TRBV28 and TRBJ2-1, is DVKVTQSSRYLVKRTGEKVFLECVQDMDHENMFWYRQDPGLGLRLIYFSYDVKMKEKGDIPEGYSVSREKKERFSLILESASTNQTSMYLCASSLRQGIAPHNEQFFGPGTRLTVL.

This clonotype appeared a single time. The rearrangement links TRBV27 to TRBJ2-1; 7 bases match TRBD1. This CDR3 has 15 amino acids. From germline, CDR1 is MNHEY and CDR2 SMNVEV (reference sequence). Trimming at V came to 5 bases and at J to 9 bases, leaving 13 bases not matched to a gene. CDR3 residues: CASSPGPTGFSEQFF. CDR3 DNA sequence: TGTGCCAGCAGTCCGGGCCCGACAGGGTTTAGTGAGCAGTTCTTC.

This clonotype was seen just once. The chain recombines TRBV5-6 with TRBJ2-1; tentatively, D is TRBD1 (5 bases). The ends were cut back, 4 bases at V and 9 bases at J, with 14 bases in the middle. The CDR3 runs to 13 residues. Germline CDR1 is SGHDT and CDR2 is YYEEEE. CDR3 in amino acids: CASSGAGWTEQFF. As DNA, the CDR3 is TGTGCCAGCAGCGGGGCCGGGTGGACTGAGCAGTTCTTC.

The rearrangement links TRBV4-1 to TRBJ2-4; possible D gene TRBD1, 6 bases. Trimming stripped 1 base from V and 6 bases from J, with 19 bases between. This CDR3 is built from 17 residues. Germline V gene data show CDR1 as MGHRA and CDR2 as YSYEKL. CDR3 in DNA: TGCGCCAGCAGCCAAGGGGCGACAGGTCTTTACGCAAACATTCAGTACTTC. Translated: CASSQGATGLYANIQYF.

V gene TRBV29-1 combines with J gene TRBJ1-2, with D hard to call. The CDR3 runs 12 residues. Germline assignment: CDR1 SQVTM and CDR2 ANQGSEA. Between the trimmed V and J ends, which lost 8 bases and 2 bases, there was a span of 12 bases. The CDR3 is CSPGRRNYGYTF. The CDR3 DNA is TGCAGCCCTGGCAGGAGAAACTATGGCTACACCTTC.

This sequence joins TRBV4-3 and TRBJ2-7; D might be TRBD1 (5 bases). Per the germline V gene, CDR1 is LGHNA and CDR2 is YSLEER. The CDR3 contains 15 residues. V was pared by 1 base and J by 5 bases, with 15 bases between. In DNA form, the CDR3 reads TGCGCCAGCAGCCAAGTTGGGGCAGGGTCCGACGAGCAGTACTTC. Residues: CASSQVGAGSDEQYF.

The chain combines TRBV27 with TRBJ2-3; D is unresolved. Germline loops: CDR1 MNHEY, CDR2 SMNVEV (reference sequence). The CDR3 spans 12 residues. V was clipped by 6 bases and J by 1 base, with 5 bases between them. The CDR3 reads CASRLGTDTQYF. DNA for the CDR3: TGTGCCAGCAGACTGGGCACAGATACGCAGTATTTT.

This sequence joins TRBV14 and TRBJ2-3; no clear D. The germline V and J ends were trimmed by 3 bases and 2 bases, with 6 bases remaining between them. Germline values: CDR1 SGHDN, CDR2 FVKESK. This CDR3 has 13 residues. The CDR3 loop reads CASSQYSTDTQYF. Written as DNA, the CDR3 is TGTGCCAGCAGCCAGTATTCCACAGATACGCAGTATTTT. Looking up the rest from reference TRBV14 and TRBJ2-3 gives the full variable domain: EAGVTQFPSHSVIEKGQTVTLRCDPISGHDNLYWYRRVMGKEIKFLLHFVKESKQDESGMPNNRFLAERTGGTYSTLKVQPAELEDSGVYFCASSQYSTDTQYFGPGTRLTVL.

This clonotype was observed a single time. The rearrangement uses TRBV4-1 and TRBJ2-5; 9 bases line up with TRBD1. Germline values: CDR1 MGHRA, CDR2 YSYEKL. After removal of 4 bases from V and 5 bases from J, the junction contained 8 bases not matched to a gene. The CDR3 totals 15 residues. The CDR3 DNA reads as TGCGCCAGCAGCCTAGGGACAGGGTTACGGGAGACCCAGTACTTC. The encoded protein is CASSLGTGLRETQYF.

The V call is TRBV29-1, the J call TRBJ2-5; TRBD1 agrees at 7 bases. Germline CDR1 is SQVTM and CDR2 is ANQGSEA. The CDR3 sequence is 13 residues long. The V segment lost 6 bases and the J segment 1 base; nucleotides outside the gene matches: 5. Written as DNA, the CDR3 is TGCAGCGTAGTACAGGGGACCCAAGAGACCCAGTACTTC. Its translation: CSVVQGTQETQYF.

This chain links TRBV27 with TRBJ1-1; a possible D gene is TRBD1 (6 bases). In germline, CDR1 is MNHEY, CDR2 SMNVEV (reference sequence). This CDR3 has 14 amino acids. V gave up 0 bases and J gave up 4 bases, with 9 bases separating them. The CDR3 region is CASSLSLGATEAFF. In nucleotides, the CDR3 is TGTGCCAGCAGTTTATCCCTGGGGGCCACTGAAGCTTTCTTT.

This clonotype was recorded once. This chain uses TRBV11-2 with TRBJ2-5; D is tentatively TRBD1 or TRBD2 (5 bases each). Germline CDR1 and CDR2: SGHAT and FQNNGV. The CDR3 is 14 amino acids. V lost 5 bases to trimming and J lost 1 base, with 11 bases between them. The CDR3 nucleotides are TGTGCCAGCAGCCTCGGGGCGGCCCAAGAGACCCAGTACTTC. Residues: CASSLGAAQETQYF.

This clonotype was recorded a few times. The CDR3 coding sequence is TGTGCCAGCAGCCAATTCTCGGCGGGAGACACCGGGGAGCTGTTTTTT. Its protein product is CASSQFSAGDTGELFF. The rearrangement links TRBV4-2 to TRBJ2-2; 7 bases match TRBD2. CDR1 and CDR2 (germline): LGHNA, YNFKEQ. Trimming at V came to 2 bases and at J to 3 bases, leaving 6 bases not matched to a gene. The CDR3 length is 16 residues.

The chain combines TRBV30 with TRBJ1-2; 9 bases agree with TRBD1. The CDR3 has 15 amino acids. The ends lost 1 base at V and 4 bases at J; junction bases unmatched: 7. In germline, CDR1 is GTSNPN, CDR2 SVGIG (reference sequence). Here the CDR3 DNA reads TGTGCCTGGAGTGACGGGACAGGGCCCTCCTATGGCTACACCTTC. Its protein product is CAWSDGTGPSYGYTF.

J is TRBJ2-5 and V is TRBV30; D might be TRBD1 or TRBD2, each matching 5 bases. Per germline, CDR1 GTSNPN and CDR2 SVGIG (reference sequence). Trimming removed 5 bases from V and 3 bases from J, with 16 bases in between. The CDR3 length is 14 residues. CDR3 sequence: CAWGGEGLEETQYF. In DNA, the CDR3 is TGTGCCTGGGGGGGAGAGGGGTTGGAAGAGACCCAGTACTTC.

The chain is built from TRBV13 and TRBJ2-1; 10 nucleotides match TRBD1. Germline assignment: CDR1 PRHDT and CDR2 FYEKMQ (reference sequence). This CDR3 is built from 15 residues. The V and J ends lost 6 bases and 6 bases, in that order; junction bases with no gene match: 8. CDR3 residues: CASSSGTGALNEQFF. The DNA for the CDR3 is TGTGCCAGCAGTTCGGGGACAGGGGCGCTCAATGAGCAGTTCTTC. The whole variable domain, filled in from reference TRBV13 and TRBJ2-1, reads AAGVIQSPRHLIKEKRETATLKCYPIPRHDTVYWYQQGPGQDPQFLISFYEKMQSDKGSIPDRFSAQQFSDYHSELNMSSLELGDSALYFCASSSGTGALNEQFFGPGTRLTVL.

V and J are TRBV3-1 and TRBJ2-1; D is ambiguous. CDR3 size: 13 residues. V was clipped by 3 bases and J by 6 bases, with 9 bases between them. In germline, CDR1 is LGHDT, CDR2 YNNKEL (reference sequence). The CDR3 DNA is TGTGCCAGCAGCCACCCGGCGTCCAATGAGCAGTTCTTC. It encodes CASSHPASNEQFF.

V gene TRBV2 combines with J gene TRBJ2-3, with D perhaps matching TRBD2 (5 bases). This CDR3 is built from 16 residues. Between the trimmed V and J ends, which lost 11 bases and 4 bases, there was a span of 25 bases. Germline V lookup: CDR1 SNHLY, CDR2 FYNNEI. The CDR3 sequence: CAAIGRGSPSPDTQYF. DNA of the CDR3: TGTGCCGCAATCGGACGGGGATCACCCTCCCCAGATACGCAGTATTTT.

This chain links TRBV5-4 with TRBJ2-1, with D tentatively TRBD2 (5 bases). The germline V gene has CDR1 SGHNT and CDR2 YYREEE (reference sequence). Trimming took 0 bases from V and 7 from J, leaving 17 bases between them. The CDR3 loop spans 16 amino acids. CDR3 DNA sequence: TGTGCCAGCAGCTTGGTGGGTACTAGAAGCTCGAATGAGCAGTTCTTC. Protein product: CASSLVGTRSSNEQFF.